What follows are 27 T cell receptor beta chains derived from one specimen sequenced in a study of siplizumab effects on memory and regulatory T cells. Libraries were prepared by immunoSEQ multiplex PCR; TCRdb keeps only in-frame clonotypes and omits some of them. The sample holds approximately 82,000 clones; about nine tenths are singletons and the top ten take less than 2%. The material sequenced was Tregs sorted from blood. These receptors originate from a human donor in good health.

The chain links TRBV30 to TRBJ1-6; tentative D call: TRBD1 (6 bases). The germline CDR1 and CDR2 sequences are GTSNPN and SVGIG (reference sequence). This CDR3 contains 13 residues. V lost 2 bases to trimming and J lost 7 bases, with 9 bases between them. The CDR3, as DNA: TGTGCCTGGAGTAGGGGGGCCAATTCACCCCTCCACTTT. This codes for CAWSRGANSPLHF.

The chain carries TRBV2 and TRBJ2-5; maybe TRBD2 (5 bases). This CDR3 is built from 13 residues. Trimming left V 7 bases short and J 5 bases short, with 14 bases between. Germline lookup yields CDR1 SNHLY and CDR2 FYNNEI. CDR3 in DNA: TGTGCCAGCAAAGGCGAGGGTCGGGAGACCCAGTACTTC. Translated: CASKGEGRETQYF.

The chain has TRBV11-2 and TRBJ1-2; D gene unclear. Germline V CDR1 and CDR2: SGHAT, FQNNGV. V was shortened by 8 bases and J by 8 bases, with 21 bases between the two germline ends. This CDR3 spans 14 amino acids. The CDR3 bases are TGTGCCAGCCGCCAGACGGGTGAGGCGTGGGGCTACACCTTC. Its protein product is CASRQTGEAWGYTF.

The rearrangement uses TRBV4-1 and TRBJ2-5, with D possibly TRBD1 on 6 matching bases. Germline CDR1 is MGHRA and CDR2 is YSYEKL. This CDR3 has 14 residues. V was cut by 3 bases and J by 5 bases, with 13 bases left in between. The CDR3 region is CASSQAQGRETQYF. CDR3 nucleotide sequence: TGCGCCAGCAGCCAGGCACAGGGTAGGGAGACCCAGTACTTC.

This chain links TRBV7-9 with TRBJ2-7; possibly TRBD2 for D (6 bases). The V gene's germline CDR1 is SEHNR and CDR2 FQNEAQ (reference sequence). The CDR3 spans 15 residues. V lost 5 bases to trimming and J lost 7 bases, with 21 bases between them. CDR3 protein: CASSTLVWGDSEQYF. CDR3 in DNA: TGTGCCAGCAGCACCTTAGTTTGGGGGGATAGTGAGCAGTACTTC.

The CDR3 spells CASSGVSYNEQFF. The CDR3 nucleotides are TGTGCCAGCAGCGGGGTATCCTACAATGAGCAGTTCTTC. This rearrangement joins TRBV9 to TRBJ2-1, with D hard to call. The length of the CDR3 is 13 residues. Trimming took 3 bases from V and 1 from J, leaving 5 bases between them. Germline V CDR1 and CDR2: SGDLS, YYNGEE.

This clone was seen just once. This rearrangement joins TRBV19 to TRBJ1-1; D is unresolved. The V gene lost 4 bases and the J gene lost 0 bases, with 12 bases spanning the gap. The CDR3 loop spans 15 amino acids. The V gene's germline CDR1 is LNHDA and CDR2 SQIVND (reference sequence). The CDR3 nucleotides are TGTGCCAGTAGTACAGAACCCAACATGAACACTGAAGCTTTCTTT. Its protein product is CASSTEPNMNTEAFF.

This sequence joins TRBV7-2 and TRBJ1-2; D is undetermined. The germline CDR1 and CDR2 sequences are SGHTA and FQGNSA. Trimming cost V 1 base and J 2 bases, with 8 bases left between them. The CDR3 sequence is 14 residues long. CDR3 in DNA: TGTGCCAGCAGCTTAGGCTACAACAACTATGGCTACACCTTC. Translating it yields CASSLGYNNYGYTF.

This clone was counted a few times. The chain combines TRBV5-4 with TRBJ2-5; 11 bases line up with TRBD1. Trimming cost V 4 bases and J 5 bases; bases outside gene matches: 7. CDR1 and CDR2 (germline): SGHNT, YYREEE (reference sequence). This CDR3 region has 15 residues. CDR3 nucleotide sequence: TGTGCCAGCAGCCACCCGGGACAGGGGGACGAGACCCAGTACTTC. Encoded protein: CASSHPGQGDETQYF.

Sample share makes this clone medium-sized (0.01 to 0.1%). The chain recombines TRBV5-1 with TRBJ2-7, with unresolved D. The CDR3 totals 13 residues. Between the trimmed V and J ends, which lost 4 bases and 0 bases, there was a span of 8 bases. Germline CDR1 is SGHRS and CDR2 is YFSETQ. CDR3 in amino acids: CASSRRDSYEQYF. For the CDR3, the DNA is TGCGCCAGCAGCCGGCGCGACTCCTACGAGCAGTACTTC.

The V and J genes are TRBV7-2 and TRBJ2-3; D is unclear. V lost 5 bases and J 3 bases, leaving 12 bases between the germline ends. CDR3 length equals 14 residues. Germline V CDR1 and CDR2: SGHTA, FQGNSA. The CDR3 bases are TGTGCCAGCAGCCGCCTACTCGCGACAGATACGCAGTATTTT. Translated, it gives CASSRLLATDTQYF. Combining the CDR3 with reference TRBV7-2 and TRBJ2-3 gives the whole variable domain GAGVSQSPSNKVTEKGKDVELRCDPISGHTALYWYRQSLGQGLEFLIYFQGNSAPDKSGLPSDRFSAERTGGSVSTLTIQRTQQEDSAVYLCASSRLLATDTQYFGPGTRLTVL.

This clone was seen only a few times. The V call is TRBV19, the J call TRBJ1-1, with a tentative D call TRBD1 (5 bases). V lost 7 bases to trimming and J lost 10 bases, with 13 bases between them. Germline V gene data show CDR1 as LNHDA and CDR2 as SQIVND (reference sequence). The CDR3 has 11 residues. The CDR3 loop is CASIAGAAAFF. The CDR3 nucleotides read TGTGCCAGTATTGCCGGGGCAGCAGCTTTCTTT. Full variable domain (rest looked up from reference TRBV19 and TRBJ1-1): DGGITQSPKYLFRKEGQNVTLSCEQNLNHDAMYWYRQDPGQGLRLIYYSQIVNDFQKGDIAEGYSVSREKKESFPLTVTSAQKNPTAFYLCASIAGAAAFFGQGTRLTVV.

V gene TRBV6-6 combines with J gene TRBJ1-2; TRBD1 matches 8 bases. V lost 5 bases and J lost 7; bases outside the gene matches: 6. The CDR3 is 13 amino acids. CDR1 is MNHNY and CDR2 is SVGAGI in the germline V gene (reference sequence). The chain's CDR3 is CASSQQGGFGYTF. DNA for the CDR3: TGTGCCAGCAGTCAACAGGGGGGATTTGGCTACACCTTC.

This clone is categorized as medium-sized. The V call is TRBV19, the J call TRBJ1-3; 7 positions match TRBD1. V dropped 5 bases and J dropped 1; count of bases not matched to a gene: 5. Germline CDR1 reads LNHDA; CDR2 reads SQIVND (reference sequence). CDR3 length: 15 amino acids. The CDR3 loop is CASSPIRGSGNTIYF. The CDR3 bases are TGTGCCAGTAGTCCTATCAGGGGGTCTGGAAACACCATATATTTT.

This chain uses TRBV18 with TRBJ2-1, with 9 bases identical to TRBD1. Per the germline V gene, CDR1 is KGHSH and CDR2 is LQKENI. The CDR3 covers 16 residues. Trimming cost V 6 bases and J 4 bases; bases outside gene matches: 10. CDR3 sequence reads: CASSHASGQGYNEQFF. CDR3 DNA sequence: TGTGCCAGCTCGCACGCCTCGGGACAGGGATACAATGAGCAGTTCTTC.

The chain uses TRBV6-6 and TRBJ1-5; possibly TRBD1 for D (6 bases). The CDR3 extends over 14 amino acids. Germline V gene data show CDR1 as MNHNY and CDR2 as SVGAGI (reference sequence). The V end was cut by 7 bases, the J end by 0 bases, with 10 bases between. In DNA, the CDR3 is TGTGCCAGCAACGAACAGGGTAGCAATCAGCCCCAGCATTTT. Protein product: CASNEQGSNQPQHF.

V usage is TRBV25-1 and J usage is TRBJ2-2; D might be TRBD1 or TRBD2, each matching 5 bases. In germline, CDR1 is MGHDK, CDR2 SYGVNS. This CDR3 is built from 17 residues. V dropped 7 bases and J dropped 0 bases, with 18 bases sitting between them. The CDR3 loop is CASKPPRGPSNTGELFF. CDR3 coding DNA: TGTGCCAGCAAGCCACCTCGGGGCCCCTCGAACACCGGGGAGCTGTTTTTT.

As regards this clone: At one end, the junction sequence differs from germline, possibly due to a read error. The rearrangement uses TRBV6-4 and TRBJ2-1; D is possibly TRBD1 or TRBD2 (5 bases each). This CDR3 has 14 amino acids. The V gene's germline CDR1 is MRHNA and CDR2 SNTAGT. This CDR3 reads CASSDLGTYNGQFF. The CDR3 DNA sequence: TGTGCCAGCAGTGACTTGGGGACCTACAATGGGCAGTTCTTC.

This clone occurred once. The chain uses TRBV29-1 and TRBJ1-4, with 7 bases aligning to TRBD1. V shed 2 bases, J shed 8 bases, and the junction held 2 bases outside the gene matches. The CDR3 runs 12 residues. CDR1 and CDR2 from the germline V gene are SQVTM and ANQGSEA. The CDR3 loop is CSVETGEEKLFF. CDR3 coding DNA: TGCAGCGTTGAAACAGGGGAGGAAAAACTGTTTTTT. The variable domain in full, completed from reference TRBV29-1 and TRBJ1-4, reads SAVISQKPSRDICQRGTSLTIQCQVDSQVTMMFWYRQQPGQSLTLIATANQGSEATYESGFVIDKFPISRPNLTFSTLTVSNMSPEDSSIYLCSVETGEEKLFFGSGTQLSVL.

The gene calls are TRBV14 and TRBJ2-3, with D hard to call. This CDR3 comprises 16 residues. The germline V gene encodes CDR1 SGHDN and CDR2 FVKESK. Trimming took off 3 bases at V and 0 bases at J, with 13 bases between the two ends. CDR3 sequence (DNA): TGTGCCAGCAGCCATCTAGGTATCGATAGCACAGATACGCAGTATTTT. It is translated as CASSHLGIDSTDTQYF.

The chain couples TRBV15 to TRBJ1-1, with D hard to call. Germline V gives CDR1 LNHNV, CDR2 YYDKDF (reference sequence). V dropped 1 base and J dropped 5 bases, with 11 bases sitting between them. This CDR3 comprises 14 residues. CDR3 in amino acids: CATSRAKLGTEAFF. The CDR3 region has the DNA TGTGCCACCAGCAGAGCTAAATTAGGGACTGAAGCTTTCTTT.

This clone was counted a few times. In nucleotides, the CDR3 is TGCGCCAGCAGCCAAGATAAAACAGGTGGAGGCATTCAGTACTTC. It is translated as CASSQDKTGGGIQYF. The chain uses TRBV4-3 and TRBJ2-4, with D possibly called TRBD1 or TRBD2 (5 bases each). The CDR3 is 15 amino acids. The germline gives CDR1 LGHNA, CDR2 YSLEER. Trimming pared 0 bases from V and 9 bases from J, leaving 15 bases between.

The CDR3 nucleotides read TGTGCCAGCAGCGACCCGGGCCGCACCTACGAGCAGTACTTC. Protein product: CASSDPGRTYEQYF. The chain couples TRBV7-9 to TRBJ2-7; D is undetermined. The length of the CDR3 is 14 residues. In germline, CDR1 is SEHNR, CDR2 FQNEAQ (reference sequence). V lost 5 bases to trimming and J lost 2 bases, with 13 bases between them.

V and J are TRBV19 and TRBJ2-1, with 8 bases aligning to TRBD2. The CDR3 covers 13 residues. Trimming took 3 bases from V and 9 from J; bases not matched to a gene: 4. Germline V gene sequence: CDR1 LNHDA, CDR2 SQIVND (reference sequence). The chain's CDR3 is CASSMVAGTEQFF. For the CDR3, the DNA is TGTGCCAGTAGTATGGTAGCGGGGACTGAGCAGTTCTTC.

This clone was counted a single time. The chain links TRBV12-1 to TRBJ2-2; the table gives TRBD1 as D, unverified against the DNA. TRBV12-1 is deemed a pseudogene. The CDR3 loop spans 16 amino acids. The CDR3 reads CASSVLDRANTGELFF. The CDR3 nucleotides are TGTGCCAGCAGCGTCTTGGACAGAGCGAACACCGGGGAGCTGTTTTTT.

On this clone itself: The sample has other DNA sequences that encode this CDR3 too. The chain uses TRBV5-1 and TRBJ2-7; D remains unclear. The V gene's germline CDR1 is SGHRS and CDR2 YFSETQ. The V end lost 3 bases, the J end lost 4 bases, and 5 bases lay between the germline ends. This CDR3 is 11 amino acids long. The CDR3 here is CASSSSYEQYF. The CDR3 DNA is TGCGCCAGCAGCTCCTCGTACGAGCAGTACTTC. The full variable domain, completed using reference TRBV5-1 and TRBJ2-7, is KAGVTQTPRYLIKTRGQQVTLSCSPISGHRSVSWYQQTPGQGLQFLFEYFSETQRNKGNFPGRFSGRQFSNSRSEMNVSTLELGDSALYLCASSSSYEQYFGPGTRLTVT.

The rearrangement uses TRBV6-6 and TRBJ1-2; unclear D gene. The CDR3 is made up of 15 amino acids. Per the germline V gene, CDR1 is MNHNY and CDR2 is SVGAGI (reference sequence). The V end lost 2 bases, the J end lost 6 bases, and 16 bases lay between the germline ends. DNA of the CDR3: TGTGCCAGCAGTTACGATAATGGTTTGAGGGATGGCTACACCTTC. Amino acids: CASSYDNGLRDGYTF.